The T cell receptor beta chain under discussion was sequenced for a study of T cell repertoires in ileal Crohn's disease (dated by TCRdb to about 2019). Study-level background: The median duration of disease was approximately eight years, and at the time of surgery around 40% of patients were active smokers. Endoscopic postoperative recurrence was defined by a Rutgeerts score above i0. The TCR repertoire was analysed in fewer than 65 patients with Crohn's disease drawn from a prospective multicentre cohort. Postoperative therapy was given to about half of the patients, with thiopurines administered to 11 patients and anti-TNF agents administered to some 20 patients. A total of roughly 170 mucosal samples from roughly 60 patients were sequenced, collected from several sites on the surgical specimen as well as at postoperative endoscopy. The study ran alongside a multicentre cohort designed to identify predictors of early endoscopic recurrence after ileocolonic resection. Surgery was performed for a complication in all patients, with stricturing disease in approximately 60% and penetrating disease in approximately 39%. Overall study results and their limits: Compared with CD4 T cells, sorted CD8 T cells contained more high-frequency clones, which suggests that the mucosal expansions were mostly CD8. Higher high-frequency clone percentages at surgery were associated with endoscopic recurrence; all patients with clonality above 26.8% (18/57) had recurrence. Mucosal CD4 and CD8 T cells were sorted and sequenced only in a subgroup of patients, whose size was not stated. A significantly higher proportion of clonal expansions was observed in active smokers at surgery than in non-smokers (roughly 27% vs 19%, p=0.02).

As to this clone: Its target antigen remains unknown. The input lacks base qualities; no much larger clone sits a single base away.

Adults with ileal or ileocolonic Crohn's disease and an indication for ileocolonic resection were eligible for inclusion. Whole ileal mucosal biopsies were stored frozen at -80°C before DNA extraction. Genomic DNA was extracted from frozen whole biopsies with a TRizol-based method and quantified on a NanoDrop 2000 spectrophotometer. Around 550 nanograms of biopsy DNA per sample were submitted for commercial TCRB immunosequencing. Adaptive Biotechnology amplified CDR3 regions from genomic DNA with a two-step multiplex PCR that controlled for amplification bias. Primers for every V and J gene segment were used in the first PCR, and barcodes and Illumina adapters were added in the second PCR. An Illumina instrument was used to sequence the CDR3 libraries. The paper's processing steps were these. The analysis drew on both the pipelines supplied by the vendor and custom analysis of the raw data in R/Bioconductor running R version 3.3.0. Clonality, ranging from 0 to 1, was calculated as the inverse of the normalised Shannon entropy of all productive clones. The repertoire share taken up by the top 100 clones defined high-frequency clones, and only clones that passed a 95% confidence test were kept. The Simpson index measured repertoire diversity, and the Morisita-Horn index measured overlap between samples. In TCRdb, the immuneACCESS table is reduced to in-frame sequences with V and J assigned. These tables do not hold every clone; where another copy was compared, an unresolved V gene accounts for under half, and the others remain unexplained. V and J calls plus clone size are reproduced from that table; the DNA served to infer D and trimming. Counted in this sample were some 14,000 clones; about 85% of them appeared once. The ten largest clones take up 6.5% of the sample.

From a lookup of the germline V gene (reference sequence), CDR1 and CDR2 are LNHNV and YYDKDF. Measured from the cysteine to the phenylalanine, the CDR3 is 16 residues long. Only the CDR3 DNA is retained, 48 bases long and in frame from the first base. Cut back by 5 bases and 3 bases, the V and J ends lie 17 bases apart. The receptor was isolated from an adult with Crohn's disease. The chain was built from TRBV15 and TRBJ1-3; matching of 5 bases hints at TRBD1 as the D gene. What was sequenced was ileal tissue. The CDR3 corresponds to CATSPGGGRLGNTIYF. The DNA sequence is TGTGCCACCAGCCCTGGGGGGGGAAGGCTTGGAAACACCATATATTTT. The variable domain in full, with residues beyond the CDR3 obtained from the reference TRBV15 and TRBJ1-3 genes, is DAMVIQNPRYQVTQFGKPVTLSCSQTLNHNVMYWYQQKSSQAPKLLFHYYDKDFNNEADTPDNFQSRRPNTSFCFLDIRSPGLGDTAMYLCATSPGGGRLGNTIYFGEGSWLTVV.